This is a list of T cell receptor beta chains from one sample in a study of shared T cell receptors in the human thymus. Clones were read by immunoSEQ multiplex PCR, and TCRdb kept only the in-frame ones, dropping some. The repertoire holds roughly 660,000 clones, with 85% to 90% as singletons. The same data also contributed to another study, on human thymus T cells.

What was sequenced was thymocytes. The receptors shown here come from a boy under two years old with a congenital heart defect. The CDR3 runs from the conserved cysteine through the conserved F or W. Fields, in order: CDR3 protein, CDR3 DNA, D gene, V gene, CDR3 length, clone size, J gene. The D gene is left open where the match is weak. Clone size is stated in some rows and not others, as once, few, many or a class when expanded.

cdr3_aa: CASSVEAGTSGSPTIQNEQFF; cdr3_nt: TGTGCCAGCAGCGTAGAGGCCGGGACTAGCGGGAGTCCTACTATACAGAATGAGCAGTTCTTC; d_call: TRBD2; v_call: TRBV9; cdr3_length: 21; clone_size: .; j_call: TRBJ2-1
cdr3_aa: CASSQLGLRDTQYF; cdr3_nt: TGTGCCAGCAGCCAATTGGGACTTAGAGATACGCAGTATTTT; d_call: .; v_call: TRBV11-2; cdr3_length: 14; clone_size: few; j_call: TRBJ2-3
cdr3_aa: CASRPGLAGVNKETQYF; cdr3_nt: TGTGCCAGCAGGCCAGGACTAGCGGGAGTAAATAAAGAGACCCAGTACTTC; d_call: TRBD2; v_call: TRBV7-9; cdr3_length: 17; clone_size: .; j_call: TRBJ2-5
cdr3_aa: CASSQPSRRDRHLYGYTF; cdr3_nt: TGTGCCAGCAGTCAACCTTCCCGGCGAGACAGGCATCTTTATGGCTACACCTTC; d_call: .; v_call: TRBV5-6; cdr3_length: 18; clone_size: .; j_call: TRBJ1-2
cdr3_aa: CASSYYRDSLGEQYF; cdr3_nt: TGTGCCAGCAGCTACTACCGGGACTCCCTGGGCGAGCAGTACTTC; d_call: .; v_call: TRBV5-6; cdr3_length: 15; clone_size: few; j_call: TRBJ2-7
cdr3_aa: CASGGRMHEQYF; cdr3_nt: TGTGCTAGTGGCGGGAGGATGCACGAGCAGTACTTC; d_call: TRBD2; v_call: TRBV12-5; cdr3_length: 12; clone_size: .; j_call: TRBJ2-7
cdr3_aa: CASSSRGEGEQYF; cdr3_nt: TGTGCCAGCAGTTCCCGGGGTGAGGGCGAGCAGTACTTC; d_call: .; v_call: TRBV6-6; cdr3_length: 13; clone_size: .; j_call: TRBJ2-7
cdr3_aa: CASSAPGLADLSYEQYF; cdr3_nt: TGTGCCAGCAGCGCGCCGGGACTAGCGGACCTCTCCTACGAGCAGTACTTC; d_call: TRBD2; v_call: TRBV7-2; cdr3_length: 17; clone_size: .; j_call: TRBJ2-7
cdr3_aa: CASRPSGGPHPETQYF; cdr3_nt: TGTGCCAGCAGACCTTCGGGGGGACCCCATCCAGAGACCCAGTACTTC; d_call: TRBD2; v_call: TRBV27; cdr3_length: 16; clone_size: .; j_call: TRBJ2-5
cdr3_aa: CASSQDVALGGNTEAFF; cdr3_nt: TGCGCCAGCAGCCAAGATGTGGCTTTGGGGGGGAACACTGAAGCTTTCTTT; d_call: .; v_call: TRBV4-1; cdr3_length: 17; clone_size: once; j_call: TRBJ1-1
cdr3_aa: CASSLKTGRGSYEQYF; cdr3_nt: TGTGCCAGCAGTCTGAAAACAGGGAGGGGCTCCTACGAGCAGTACTTC; d_call: .; v_call: TRBV27; cdr3_length: 16; clone_size: once; j_call: TRBJ2-7
cdr3_aa: CASSIGGKQGYSGNTIYF; cdr3_nt: TGTGCCAGTAGTATTGGGGGAAAACAGGGTTACTCTGGAAACACCATATATTTT; d_call: .; v_call: TRBV19; cdr3_length: 18; clone_size: .; j_call: TRBJ1-3
cdr3_aa: CASSRRAEAFF; cdr3_nt: TGTGCCAGCTCCCGGAGGGCTGAAGCTTTCTTT; d_call: .; v_call: TRBV18; cdr3_length: 11; clone_size: .; j_call: TRBJ1-1
cdr3_aa: CASSCGGYNEQFF; cdr3_nt: TGCGCCAGCAGCTGCGGGGGATACAATGAGCAGTTCTTC; d_call: TRBD2; v_call: TRBV10-2; cdr3_length: 13; clone_size: .; j_call: TRBJ2-1
cdr3_aa: CASSIVDTSYEQYF; cdr3_nt: TGTGCCAGTAGTATTGTGGACACTTCCTACGAGCAGTACTTC; d_call: .; v_call: TRBV19; cdr3_length: 14; clone_size: .; j_call: TRBJ2-7
cdr3_aa: CASSLDSTEAFF; cdr3_nt: TGTGCCAGCAGCTTGGACAGCACTGAAGCTTTCTTT; d_call: .; v_call: TRBV6-1; cdr3_length: 12; clone_size: .; j_call: TRBJ1-1
cdr3_aa: CASSLDPYRVSYEQYF; cdr3_nt: TGTGCCAGCAGCTTGGATCCCTACAGGGTGTCCTACGAGCAGTACTTC; d_call: .; v_call: TRBV5-8; cdr3_length: 16; clone_size: once; j_call: TRBJ2-7
cdr3_aa: CASSDRDTDQPQHF; cdr3_nt: TGTGCCAGCAGCGACCGGGACACTGATCAGCCCCAGCATTTT; d_call: .; v_call: TRBV5-8; cdr3_length: 14; clone_size: once; j_call: TRBJ1-5
cdr3_aa: CASSYRERTRVLTSGSSDTGELFF; cdr3_nt: TGTGCCAGCAGCTATAGAGAGAGAACCAGGGTTCTGACTAGCGGGAGTTCGGACACCGGGGAGCTGTTTTTT; d_call: TRBD2; v_call: TRBV13; cdr3_length: 24; clone_size: .; j_call: TRBJ2-2
cdr3_aa: CASSQALAAHNEQFF; cdr3_nt: TGCGCCAGCAGCCAAGCTCTAGCGGCTCACAATGAGCAGTTCTTC; d_call: TRBD2; v_call: TRBV4-1; cdr3_length: 15; clone_size: once; j_call: TRBJ2-1
cdr3_aa: CASSLRGDHYEQYF; cdr3_nt: TGTGCCAGCAGTTTACGGGGGGATCACTACGAGCAGTACTTC; d_call: TRBD2; v_call: TRBV27; cdr3_length: 14; clone_size: .; j_call: TRBJ2-7
cdr3_aa: CASSYSRLQGEQYF; cdr3_nt: TGTGCCAGCAGTTACTCACGACTTCAAGGCGAGCAGTACTTC; d_call: .; v_call: TRBV6-6; cdr3_length: 14; clone_size: few; j_call: TRBJ2-7
cdr3_aa: CASSWGRCLAERNTGELFF; cdr3_nt: TGTGCCAGCAGTTGGGGACGGTGCCTAGCGGAGAGGAACACCGGGGAGCTGTTTTTT; d_call: TRBD2; v_call: TRBV27; cdr3_length: 19; clone_size: .; j_call: TRBJ2-2
cdr3_aa: CAWSEGLAGAKNIQYF; cdr3_nt: TGTGCCTGGAGCGAGGGACTAGCGGGAGCCAAAAACATTCAGTACTTC; d_call: TRBD2; v_call: TRBV30; cdr3_length: 16; clone_size: .; j_call: TRBJ2-4
cdr3_aa: CASSLDWDNEQFF; cdr3_nt: TGTGCCAGTAGTCTGGACTGGGACAATGAGCAGTTCTTC; d_call: .; v_call: TRBV19; cdr3_length: 13; clone_size: few; j_call: TRBJ2-1
cdr3_aa: CASSSRLEGSSYGYTF; cdr3_nt: TGTGCCAGCAGCTCCCGGTTGGAAGGGAGTAGCTATGGCTACACCTTC; d_call: .; v_call: TRBV7-2; cdr3_length: 16; clone_size: .; j_call: TRBJ1-2
cdr3_aa: CASSLGGPPDEQYF; cdr3_nt: TGCGCCAGCAGCTTGGGGGGGCCCCCGGACGAGCAGTACTTC; d_call: .; v_call: TRBV5-1; cdr3_length: 14; clone_size: .; j_call: TRBJ2-7
cdr3_aa: CASSVADYPGDTQYF; cdr3_nt: TGTGCCAGCAGCGTAGCCGACTACCCGGGGGATACGCAGTATTTT; d_call: .; v_call: TRBV9; cdr3_length: 15; clone_size: .; j_call: TRBJ2-3
cdr3_aa: CASSQDIIAGTSSPGTDTQYF; cdr3_nt: TGCGCCAGCAGCCAAGATATAATAGCGGGAACCTCCTCGCCAGGCACAGATACGCAGTATTTT; d_call: TRBD2; v_call: TRBV4-3; cdr3_length: 21; clone_size: .; j_call: TRBJ2-3
cdr3_aa: CASSPTSITDTQYF; cdr3_nt: TGCGCCAGCAGCCCGACTTCGATCACAGATACGCAGTATTTT; d_call: .; v_call: TRBV4-3; cdr3_length: 14; clone_size: .; j_call: TRBJ2-3
cdr3_aa: CASSHRGGESYNEQFF; cdr3_nt: TGCGCCAGCAGCCATCGGGGGGGGGAGTCCTACAATGAGCAGTTCTTC; d_call: TRBD2; v_call: TRBV4-3; cdr3_length: 16; clone_size: .; j_call: TRBJ2-1
cdr3_aa: CASSLVGQGAYEQYF; cdr3_nt: TGTGCCAGCAGCTTAGTGGGACAAGGGGCATACGAGCAGTACTTC; d_call: .; v_call: TRBV7-8; cdr3_length: 15; clone_size: .; j_call: TRBJ2-7
cdr3_aa: CASSSPERGAYGYTF; cdr3_nt: TGCGCCAGCAGCTCCCCGGAGCGGGGGGCCTATGGCTACACCTTC; d_call: .; v_call: TRBV5-1; cdr3_length: 15; clone_size: .; j_call: TRBJ1-2
cdr3_aa: CSVQGQETQYF; cdr3_nt: TGCAGCGTTCAGGGGCAAGAGACCCAGTACTTC; d_call: .; v_call: TRBV29-1; cdr3_length: 11; clone_size: .; j_call: TRBJ2-5
cdr3_aa: CASSLDTDYGYTF; cdr3_nt: TGTGCCAGCAGCCTCGACACCGACTATGGCTACACCTTC; d_call: .; v_call: TRBV7-6; cdr3_length: 13; clone_size: .; j_call: TRBJ1-2
cdr3_aa: CASSWEGYTGHTNYGYTF; cdr3_nt: TGCGCCAGTTCTTGGGAGGGGTACACTGGACACACTAACTATGGCTACACCTTC; d_call: .; v_call: TRBV4-3; cdr3_length: 18; clone_size: .; j_call: TRBJ1-2
cdr3_aa: CAVQGSGGSPYEQYF; cdr3_nt: TGTGCCGTTCAGGGAAGTGGCGGGAGCCCCTACGAGCAGTACTTC; d_call: TRBD2; v_call: TRBV7-9; cdr3_length: 15; clone_size: .; j_call: TRBJ2-7